The rows below give T cell receptor beta chains drawn from one sample of a study of siplizumab effects on memory and regulatory T cells. Libraries were prepared by immunoSEQ multiplex PCR; TCRdb keeps only in-frame clonotypes and omits some of them. The repertoire has tens of thousands of clones, roughly 90% of them found once; the top ten carry around 0.25%. Material for sequencing was naive CD4+ T cells sorted from blood. These receptors originate from a human donor in good health. Each CDR3 is given with its conserved first and last residue. A D gene is named only where the DNA matches it firmly. Size is omitted from some rows. Given values are once, few, many or a class for expanded clones.

j_gene | abundance | v_gene | d_gene | CDR3aa | CDR3nt
TRBJ1-2 | - | TRBV6-1 | - | CASSERPSYGYTF | TGTGCCAGCAGTGAACGGCCTTCCTATGGCTACACCTTC
TRBJ2-4 | - | TRBV11-2 | - | CASSLDPPGVAKNIQYF | TGTGCCAGCAGCTTAGACCCCCCAGGGGTCGCCAAAAACATTCAGTACTTC
TRBJ1-4 | - | TRBV11-2 | TRBD1 | CASSLFDTGGTTNEKLFF | TGTGCCAGCAGCTTATTCGACACAGGGGGCACAACTAATGAAAAACTGTTTTTT
TRBJ2-1 | - | TRBV18 | - | CASSPVENEQFF | TGTGCCAGCTCACCAGTGGAGAATGAGCAGTTCTTC
TRBJ2-7 | - | TRBV6-1 | - | CASSDYREGKDEQYF | TGTGCCAGCAGTGACTACAGGGAAGGGAAAGATGAGCAGTACTTC
TRBJ2-7 | - | TRBV7-2 | - | CASSLVVTNLYEQYF | TGTGCCAGCAGCTTAGTCGTAACTAACCTGTACGAGCAGTACTTC
TRBJ1-1 | - | TRBV6-6 | - | CASSDWEAVEAFF | TGTGCCAGCAGTGACTGGGAGGCAGTTGAAGCTTTCTTT
TRBJ2-2 | - | TRBV30 | - | CAWHTGHGELFF | TGTGCCTGGCACACAGGGCACGGGGAGCTGTTTTTT
TRBJ2-5 | once | TRBV5-4 | - | CASSLNPYTSAKETQYF | TGTGCCAGCAGCTTGAATCCCTACACCAGCGCGAAAGAGACCCAGTACTTC
TRBJ1-5 | - | TRBV29-1 | - | CSVGGQPQHF | TGCAGCGTTGGCGGTCAGCCCCAGCATTTT
TRBJ2-4 | - | TRBV18 | TRBD2 | CASSPPGPGGPSNIQYF | TGTGCCAGCTCACCACCGGGACCGGGAGGGCCGTCGAACATTCAGTACTTC
TRBJ2-7 | once | TRBV7-9 | - | CASRRDSYEQYF | TGTGCCAGCAGGCGGGACTCCTACGAGCAGTACTTC
TRBJ2-2 | - | TRBV5-1 | - | CASSLRFGLGGNTGELFF | TGCGCCAGCAGCTTGAGATTTGGGCTCGGGGGAAACACCGGGGAGCTGTTTTTT
TRBJ1-5 | - | TRBV7-8 | - | CASSSPREGINQPQHF | TGTGCCAGCAGCTCCCCCCGCGAGGGGATAAATCAGCCCCAGCATTTT
TRBJ2-7 | - | TRBV6-1 | - | CASSKDNYEQYF | TGTGCCAGCAGCAAAGACAACTACGAGCAGTACTTC
TRBJ2-2 | - | TRBV27 | TRBD2 | CASRRRESTGELFF | TGTGCCAGCAGGAGGCGGGAGAGCACCGGGGAGCTGTTTTTT
TRBJ1-1 | once | TRBV7-9 | - | CASSRQAEAFF | TGTGCCAGCAGTCGACAGGCTGAAGCTTTCTTT
TRBJ1-5 | - | TRBV19 | - | CASSYDTLDQPQHF | TGTGCCAGTAGTTACGACACGTTAGATCAGCCCCAGCATTTT
TRBJ2-7 | once | TRBV4-1 | TRBD2 | CASSVAGVFSYEQYF | TGCGCCAGCAGCGTTGCGGGGGTTTTCTCCTACGAGCAGTACTTC
TRBJ2-5 | - | TRBV6-4 | TRBD1 | CASSLSRDRGETQYF | TGTGCCAGCAGCCTGTCCCGGGACAGAGGGGAGACCCAGTACTTC
TRBJ2-1 | - | TRBV27 | TRBD2 | CASSTRLAGNNEQFF | TGTGCCAGCAGTACCAGACTAGCGGGAAACAATGAGCAGTTCTTC
TRBJ2-3 | - | TRBV2 | TRBD2 | CATRDLAGVDTQYF | TGTGCCACCCGAGACCTAGCGGGAGTCGATACGCAGTATTTT
TRBJ2-1 | - | TRBV6-1 | - | CASSLERSSNEQFF | TGTGCCAGCAGTTTGGAGCGGAGTTCGAATGAGCAGTTCTTC
TRBJ1-2 | - | TRBV6-5 | - | CASSYSFPLNYGYTF | TGTGCCAGCAGTTACTCGTTTCCTTTAAACTATGGCTACACCTTC
TRBJ2-3 | - | TRBV5-1 | TRBD2 | CASSLVLAGSTDTQYF | TGCGCCAGCAGCTTGGTTCTAGCGGGGAGCACAGATACGCAGTATTTT
TRBJ1-2 | - | TRBV5-1 | TRBD1 | CASSAWDRGNYGYTF | TGCGCCAGCAGCGCGTGGGACAGGGGAAACTATGGCTACACCTTC
TRBJ1-2 | - | TRBV19 | - | CASSTPPGGYTF | TGTGCCAGTAGTACCCCCCCAGGTGGCTACACCTTC
TRBJ1-6 | once | TRBV27 | - | CASSLREGDSPLHF | TGTGCCAGCAGTTTGAGGGAAGGGGATTCACCCCTCCACTTT
TRBJ1-5 | - | TRBV6-5 | - | CASSFGRGYNQPQHF | TGTGCCAGCAGTTTTGGGCGGGGTTACAATCAGCCCCAGCATTTT
TRBJ2-1 | - | TRBV7-9 | - | CASSLRRTDSYNEQFF | TGTGCCAGCAGCTTACGTCGGACAGACTCCTACAATGAGCAGTTCTTC
TRBJ2-2 | - | TRBV7-6 | - | CASSLGRVTGELFF | TGTGCCAGCAGCTTAGGGAGGGTCACCGGGGAGCTGTTTTTT
TRBJ2-2 | - | TRBV6-5 | - | CASSYRAANTGELFF | TGTGCCAGCAGTTACAGGGCGGCGAACACCGGGGAGCTGTTTTTT
TRBJ2-5 | - | TRBV6-5 | TRBD1 | CATGTANKGTQYF | TGTGCCACCGGGACAGCTAACAAAGGGACCCAGTACTTC
TRBJ2-6 | - | TRBV28 | - | CASRTISSGANVLTF | TGTGCCAGCAGAACTATCAGCTCTGGGGCCAACGTCCTGACTTTC
TRBJ1-3 | - | TRBV18 | TRBD1 | CASSAGTGSGNTIYF | TGTGCCAGCTCTGCCGGGACAGGCTCTGGAAACACCATATATTTT
TRBJ1-5 | - | TRBV6-6 | TRBD1 | CASSPRQGGYQPQHF | TGTGCCAGCAGTCCTCGACAGGGGGGGTATCAGCCCCAGCATTTT
TRBJ1-6 | - | TRBV4-1 | - | CASSQGRQVNYNSPLHF | TGCGCCAGCAGCCAAGGGCGGCAGGTTAACTATAATTCACCCCTCCACTTT
TRBJ1-5 | - | TRBV19 | TRBD1 | CASSLRQGARQPQHF | TGTGCCAGTAGTCTCAGACAGGGGGCGCGTCAGCCCCAGCATTTT
TRBJ2-2 | - | TRBV27 | TRBD1 | CASSLSWTGVSTGELFF | TGTGCCAGCAGTTTATCATGGACAGGGGTCTCCACCGGGGAGCTGTTTTTT
TRBJ1-2 | once | TRBV9 | TRBD1 | CASSVEAGGVYGYTF | TGTGCCAGCAGCGTAGAGGCAGGGGGCGTCTATGGCTACACCTTC
TRBJ1-5 | - | TRBV7-9 | - | CASSPAGASNQPQHF | TGTGCCAGCAGCCCCGCGGGGGCTAGCAATCAGCCCCAGCATTTT
TRBJ2-2 | - | TRBV5-1 | TRBD1 | CASSTQGADTGELFF | TGCGCCAGCAGCACACAGGGGGCGGACACCGGGGAGCTGTTTTTT
TRBJ2-2 | - | TRBV5-4 | TRBD2 | CASSQRAAGGQGGELFF | TGTGCCAGCAGTCAACGGGCAGCGGGGGGGCAGGGCGGGGAGCTGTTTTTT
TRBJ2-7 | - | TRBV15 | - | CATSRDGGQGVSYEQYF | TGTGCCACCAGCAGAGATGGGGGGCAGGGGGTTTCCTACGAGCAGTACTTC
TRBJ2-7 | - | TRBV7-9 | TRBD2 | CASTVGLAGISEQYF | TGTGCCAGCACCGTGGGACTAGCGGGAATCAGCGAGCAGTACTTC
TRBJ2-3 | once | TRBV5-1 | TRBD2 | CASSRTTSGGGTDTQYF | TGCGCCAGCAGCCGGACGACTAGCGGGGGAGGCACAGATACGCAGTATTTT
TRBJ2-7 | - | TRBV6-5 | TRBD1 | CASSTGQIREQYF | TGTGCCAGCAGTACGGGACAGATTCGCGAGCAGTACTTC
TRBJ2-7 | few | TRBV11-2 | - | CASTFLDEQYF | TGTGCCAGCACCTTTTTGGACGAGCAGTACTTC
TRBJ2-3 | - | TRBV10-3 | - | CAISPAWGGADTQYF | TGTGCCATCAGCCCCGCCTGGGGGGGCGCAGATACGCAGTATTTT
TRBJ2-7 | - | TRBV27 | TRBD2 | CATQRLPGGVDEQYF | TGTGCCACCCAACGGTTGCCGGGAGGGGTCGACGAGCAGTACTTC
TRBJ2-6 | - | TRBV27 | TRBD1 | CASSLSGRQGSSGANVLTF | TGTGCCAGCAGTTTATCAGGTAGACAGGGAAGCTCTGGGGCCAACGTCCTGACTTTC
TRBJ1-1 | - | TRBV5-1 | - | CASSLGRSDTEAFF | TGCGCCAGCAGCTTGGGGCGGTCGGACACTGAAGCTTTCTTT
TRBJ2-7 | - | TRBV18 | TRBD1 | CASSPVGQGMGYEQYF | TGTGCCAGCTCACCAGTGGGACAGGGGATGGGGTACGAGCAGTACTTC